This T cell receptor (beta chain) was sequenced during a study of CD8 T cells in ankylosing spondylitis (dated by TCRdb to between 2016 and 2019). About the investigation overall: The study set out to find disease-linked TCR variants by profiling T cell receptor beta repertoires in ankylosing spondylitis patients and healthy donors. In total, the full study cohort was made up of about 99 healthy donors and 25 or so ankylosing spondylitis patients. Peripheral blood was sampled, and synovial fluid was also collected from ankylosing spondylitis patients.

This clonotype was seen at least ten times. The antigen it binds to is not known. The record has no base qualities; no much larger clone is one base away. V is cut by 5 bases and J by 2 bases, and the space between the germline ends is 15 bases. The CDR3 has 16 amino acids, counting the end cysteine and phenylalanine. Here the CDR3 DNA is all that survives: 48 bases in frame from base 1. Looking up the germline V gene yields CDR1 MNHEY and CDR2 SVGEGT. What the authors observed across the whole study: Some TCR beta motif variants had previously been reported in synovial fluid and blood of reactive arthritis patients, which suggested common disease-initiation mechanisms. A TCR beta motif made up of several highly homologous amino acid variants appeared to be characteristic of blood from ankylosing spondylitis patients. In peripheral blood, the disease-linked clones were found at relatively low frequencies and had a CD8+ phenotype. Significant enrichment of the disease-linked clones was reported in matched synovial fluid samples from ankylosing spondylitis patients.

For sequencing, an Illumina HiSeq 2500 was employed. Quantitative 5'-RACE with molecular barcodes was the method used to prepare the TCR beta libraries. The study's own analysis went as follows. A new computational method based on a probabilistic model of VDJ rearrangement was used to identify disease-linked TCR variants. The raw public data were reprocessed by TCRdb itself: fastp quality trimming at Q25, MiXCR clonotype calling, in-frame beta chains only. Identical CDR3 proteins give one entry, which carries the most common genes and DNA. The V and J calls, along with clone size, are taken from TCRdb and not from the paper's own processing. The sample records fewer than 550,000 distinct CDR3 sequences, approximately 5.3% of which are singletons. 3% to 4.5% of the sample lies in the top ten.

The sequence derives from a male donor with ankylosing spondylitis. This chain is built from TRBV6-2 or TRBV6-3 and TRBJ2-2; possibly the D gene is TRBD1, per 6 matching bases. The sample was blood, either unsorted or a sorted T cell fraction (not recorded which). This receptor has the CDR3 CASSRQAPSNTGELFF. The sequenced DNA: TGTGCCAGCAGTCGACAGGCGCCGAGTAACACCGGGGAGCTGTTTTTT.